The 27 T cell receptor beta chains in this list originate from one sample, sequenced in a study of Graves' ophthalmopathy and Graves' hyperthyroidism. As the template, RNA transcripts were used to amplify TCR beta CDR3 regions. RT-PCR with HTBI primers came first, then second-round multiplex PCR. TCRdb ran MiXCR on the multiplex PCR reads and lists one entry per CDR3 protein. Of hundreds of thousands of distinct CDR3 sequences in the sample, under 25% are singletons; the top ten hold 2.5% to 3.5%. Sequenced input: peripheral blood. These receptors originate from a woman between 18 and 29 years old with stable Graves' hyperthyroidism.

The sample holds many counts of this clonotype. J is TRBJ2-5 and V is TRBV12-3 or TRBV12-4; 8 bases align to TRBD2. The CDR3 has 15 amino acids. J gave up 5 bases and V 7 bases, and 12 bases lay outside the gene matches. The CDR3 here is CASTRGGAARETQYF. In nucleotides, the CDR3 is TGTGCCAGCACCCGGGGGGGGGCCGCGAGGGAGACCCAGTACTTC.

This clonotype came up many times. This sequence joins TRBV28 and TRBJ1-5; D unresolved. The germline gives CDR1 MDHEN, CDR2 SYDVKM. The CDR3 loop spans 13 amino acids. Trimming left V 6 bases short and J 6 bases short, with 12 bases between. The CDR3 loop reads CASSPPGSQPQHF. The DNA for the CDR3 is TGTGCCAGCAGCCCCCCGGGGAGTCAGCCCCAGCATTTT.

This clonotype was observed many times. The chain uses TRBV2 and TRBJ1-2; 12 bases line up with TRBD1. From germline, CDR1 is SNHLY and CDR2 FYNNEI. V lost 7 bases to trimming and J lost 3 bases; unmatched junction nucleotides: 9. The CDR3 runs 16 residues. As DNA, the CDR3 is TGTGCCAGCATTCGGGACAGGGGGCGCCCAGACTATGGCTACACCTTC. Its protein product is CASIRDRGRPDYGYTF.

This clonotype was counted between two and nine times. J is TRBJ2-2 and V is TRBV29-1; 9 bases line up with TRBD2. CDR3 length: 13 amino acids. Trimming at V came to 6 bases and at J to 6 bases, leaving 5 bases not matched to a gene. The V gene's germline CDR1 is SQVTM and CDR2 ANQGSEA. The CDR3 region is CSVVAGVSGELFF. CDR3 coding DNA: TGCAGCGTGGTAGCGGGAGTATCCGGGGAGCTGTTTTTT.

This clonotype was observed at least ten times. V usage is TRBV7-2 and J usage is TRBJ1-1; D unclear. The V and J ends lost 5 bases and 7 bases respectively, with 14 bases between them. CDR1 and CDR2 from the germline V gene are SGHTA and FQGNSA. The CDR3 contains 13 residues. CDR3 sequence (DNA): TGTGCCAGCAGCCCCCAGGAGGTGGGTGAAGCTTTCTTT. Translating gives CASSPQEVGEAFF.

This clonotype has ten or more counts. The chain employs TRBV6-1 and TRBJ1-1; D possibly corresponds to TRBD1 (5 bases). With 6 bases removed from V and 1 base from J, the gap between germline ends came to 9 bases. The CDR3 runs to 13 residues. Germline CDR1 and CDR2: MNHNS and SASEGT. The CDR3 DNA sequence: TGTGCCAGCAGGGACAATACGAACACTGAAGCTTTCTTT. Protein sequence: CASRDNTNTEAFF.

This clonotype was seen repeatedly, ten times or more. The CDR3 nucleotides are TGTGCCAGCTTTCAAGAACAGGGGAACACTGAAGCTTTCTTT. Translation gives CASFQEQGNTEAFF. The V gene is TRBV2, the J gene TRBJ1-1; TRBD1 might be the D (6 bases). The ends were cut back, 8 bases at V and 1 base at J, with 14 bases in the middle. The CDR3 spans 14 residues. The germline V gene has CDR1 SNHLY and CDR2 FYNNEI.

V and J are TRBV5-6 and TRBJ2-2; the D gene is possibly TRBD1 (6 bases). This CDR3 region has 14 residues. CDR1 and CDR2 (germline): SGHDT, YYEEEE. Trimming stripped 5 bases from V and 1 base from J, with 9 bases between. This chain's CDR3 is CASRWGQNTGELFF. CDR3 sequence (DNA): TGTGCCAGCAGATGGGGACAGAACACCGGGGAGCTGTTTTTT.

In this sample, this clonotype turned up many times. The chain couples TRBV24-1 to TRBJ1-5; D unclear. Trimming took 5 bases from V and 6 from J, leaving 13 bases between them. This CDR3 has 14 residues. In germline, CDR1 is KGHDR, CDR2 SFDVKD. CDR3 nucleotides: TGTGCCACCAGTGTTTGTTACGAATCTCAGCCCCAGCATTTT. Translated, it gives CATSVCYESQPQHF.

This chain links TRBV6-1 with TRBJ1-1; tentative D call: TRBD1 (5 bases). The CDR3 sequence is 17 residues long. In germline, CDR1 is MNHNS, CDR2 SASEGT. The V end was cut by 5 bases, the J end by 2 bases, with 21 bases between. The CDR3 reads CASSPKPKGLSNTEAFF. CDR3 in DNA: TGTGCCAGCAGTCCGAAGCCAAAGGGACTGAGCAACACTGAAGCTTTCTTT.

This clonotype was observed at least ten times. The chain carries TRBV12-3 or TRBV12-4 and TRBJ2-5, with D hard to call. V was cut by 3 bases and J by 4 bases, with 3 bases left in between. CDR3 length: 11 residues. In nucleotides, the CDR3 is TGTGCCAGCAGTTTCTCAGAGACCCAGTACTTC. Protein sequence: CASSFSETQYF.

This clonotype has at least ten counts. The genes are TRBV20-1 and TRBJ1-5; no firm D call. The CDR3 length is 13 residues. Germline lookup yields CDR1 DFQATT and CDR2 SNEGSKA (reference sequence). The V and J ends lost 1 base and 0 bases respectively, with 4 bases between them. CDR3 sequence (DNA): TGCAGTGCTAGAGGGGTTAGCAATCAGCCCCAGCATTTT. Encoded protein: CSARGVSNQPQHF.

This clonotype has a count of ten or more. This chain uses TRBV7-4 with TRBJ1-5; 7 bases fit TRBD1. The CDR3 spans 18 residues. The germline V gene encodes CDR1 SGHVT and CDR2 SQSDAQ. V lost 2 bases and J lost 0; bases outside the gene matches: 10. The CDR3: CASSLMVDRVHSNQPQHF. The CDR3 nucleotides read TGTGCCAGCAGCTTAATGGTAGACAGGGTCCATAGCAATCAGCCCCAGCATTTT.

This clonotype was seen ten or more times. V and J are TRBV6-5 and TRBJ1-5; TRBD1 is a possible D gene (5 bases). Germline CDR1 and CDR2: MNHEY and SVGAGI. The CDR3 has 12 amino acids. V lost 4 bases to trimming and J lost 8 bases, with 9 bases between them. The CDR3: CASSSTGEPQHF. The CDR3 DNA sequence: TGTGCCAGCAGTTCGACGGGGGAGCCCCAGCATTTT.

Worth noting for this clonotype: A much larger clone differs from this one at a single base, so this may be a read error. The V gene is TRBV10-3, the J gene TRBJ2-2; 9 bases match TRBD2. Per germline, CDR1 ENHRY and CDR2 SYGVKD. This CDR3 spans 16 amino acids. Germline trimming cut 0 bases from V and 6 bases from J; bases unmatched to any gene: 5. CDR3 sequence: CAISESASGVSGELFF. CDR3 DNA sequence: TGTGCCATCAGTGAGTCCGCTAGCGGGGTATCCGGGGAGCTGTTTTTT.

This clonotype has ten or more counts. This chain uses TRBV5-6 with TRBJ1-2, with D unresolved. This CDR3 contains 12 residues. Germline loops: CDR1 SGHDT, CDR2 YYEEEE. Trimming left V 3 bases short and J 4 bases short, with 7 bases between. The CDR3, as DNA: TGTGCCAGCAGCTACGTCATCTATGGCTACACCTTC. It encodes CASSYVIYGYTF.

Points on this clonotype: Since a much larger clone is just one base distant, this may be a read error. The V gene is TRBV7-9, the J gene TRBJ1-6; 8 nucleotides agree with TRBD1. With V trimmed by 5 bases and J by 8 bases, 8 bases remained unmatched. CDR1 SEHNR and CDR2 FQNEAQ come from the germline V gene (reference sequence). This CDR3 contains 15 residues. CDR3 residues: CASSRRQGRDSPLHF. The CDR3 nucleotides are TGTGCCAGCAGCCGTCGACAGGGGAGAGATTCACCCCTCCACTTT. The complete variable domain, with remaining parts taken from reference TRBV7-9 and TRBJ1-6, reads DTGVSQNPRHKITKRGQNVTFRCDPISEHNRLYWYRQTLGQGPEFLTYFQNEAQLEKSRLLSDRFSAERPKGSFSTLEIQRTEQGDSAMYLCASSRRQGRDSPLHFGNGTRLTVT.

The gene calls are TRBV10-3 and TRBJ2-7; 8 bases are shared with TRBD1. The length of the CDR3 is 15 residues. With 6 bases clipped from V and 0 bases from J, the junction kept 7 bases outside the gene matches. Germline V gene lookup returns CDR1 ENHRY and CDR2 SYGVKD. CDR3 region: CAISRGDRFSYEQYF. Here the CDR3 DNA reads TGTGCCATCAGCAGGGGGGACAGGTTCTCCTACGAGCAGTACTTC.

This clonotype was picked up a small number of times. Germline is not matched at one junction end, which may reflect a read error. The chain joins TRBV7-9 to TRBJ2-1; the match to TRBD2 covers 7 bases. CDR3 length equals 15 residues. Per the germline V gene, CDR1 is SEHNR and CDR2 is FQNEAQ (reference sequence). The CDR3 DNA sequence: TGTGCCAGCAGCTTATCGCGGGAGATTGAAAATGAGAAGTTCTTC. As protein: CASSLSREIENEKFF.

This clonotype was counted at least ten times. CDR3 sequence reads: CSARSKHEQYF. The CDR3 DNA follows: TGCAGTGCTAGATCAAAGCACGAGCAGTACTTC. The chain couples TRBV20-1 to TRBJ2-7; no definite D call. Trimming took off 2 bases at V and 5 bases at J, with 7 bases between the two ends. The CDR3 covers 11 residues. Germline V lookup: CDR1 DFQATT, CDR2 SNEGSKA (reference sequence).

Details on this clonotype: With a much larger clone just one base away, this may be a read error. The J gene is TRBJ2-6, the V gene TRBV30; weak D call: TRBD1 (6 bases). This CDR3 has 14 amino acids. V lost 1 base, J lost 5 bases, and 9 bases lay in between. Germline CDR1 reads GTSNPN; CDR2 reads SVGIG (reference sequence). CDR3 loop: CAWSGTERANVLTF. CDR3 in DNA: TGTGCCTGGAGTGGGACAGAGCGGGCCAACGTCCTGACTTTC. Full variable domain (rest looked up from reference TRBV30 and TRBJ2-6): SQTIHQWPATLVQPVGSPLSLECTVEGTSNPNLYWYRQAAGRGLQLLFYSVGIGQISSEVPQNLSASRPQDRQFILSSKKLLLSDSGFYLCAWSGTERANVLTFGAGSRLTVL.

This clonotype has a count of ten or more. The chain links TRBV6-5 to TRBJ1-1; no reliable D call. The CDR3 has 14 amino acids. Trimming removed 0 bases from V and 1 base from J, with 6 bases in between. Germline values: CDR1 MNHEY, CDR2 SVGAGI. CDR3 DNA: TGTGCCAGCAGTTACTCGTCCAGGAACACTGAAGCTTTCTTT. This encodes CASSYSSRNTEAFF.

This clonotype showed up many times. The chain couples TRBV7-2 to TRBJ2-7, with 8 bases matching TRBD1. The CDR3 sequence is 14 residues long. From germline, CDR1 is SGHTA and CDR2 FQGNSA. The junction had 4 bases not matched to a gene; V was cut back by 3 bases and J by 3 bases. CDR3 residues: CASSFRTGRYEQYF. The CDR3 coding sequence is TGTGCCAGCAGCTTCCGGACAGGGCGCTACGAGCAGTACTTC.

The chain recombines TRBV6-1 with TRBJ1-1, with D possibly TRBD1 on 5 matching bases. The CDR3 totals 14 residues. The ends were cut back, 9 bases at V and 6 bases at J, with 20 bases in the middle. From germline, CDR1 is MNHNS and CDR2 SASEGT. The CDR3 DNA reads as TGTGCCAGTACAGGAGGCCCTGAACTGGCTGAAGCTTTCTTT. Its translation is CASTGGPELAEAFF.

The chain is built from TRBV6-1 and TRBJ1-1, with D maybe TRBD1 (5 bases). The ends were cut back, 7 bases at V and 3 bases at J, with 15 bases in the middle. The CDR3 is made up of 14 amino acids. Germline CDR1 and CDR2: MNHNS and SASEGT. CDR3 loop: CASTGQLPHTEAFF. Here the CDR3 DNA reads TGTGCCAGCACCGGACAACTACCACACACTGAAGCTTTCTTT.

Worth noting for this clonotype: A much bigger clone sits one base away, suggesting this may be a read error. The chain uses TRBV27 and TRBJ2-7; possibly TRBD1 or TRBD2 for D (7 bases each). This CDR3 comprises 14 residues. Germline loops: CDR1 MNHEY, CDR2 SMNVEV (reference sequence). The chain's CDR3 is CASSFGRGDYELYF. In DNA form, the CDR3 reads TGTGCCAGCAGTTTTGGCAGGGGGGACTACGAGCTGTACTTC.

The gene calls are TRBV6-7 and TRBJ2-7; 11 bases map to TRBD1. TRBV6-7 is noted as an ORF with a role that remains uncertain. V was clipped by 0 bases and J by 6 bases; unmatched bases: 1. This CDR3 is 14 amino acids long. The CDR3 DNA sequence: TGTGCCAGCAGTTACTCCGGACAGGGGGCCGAGCAGTACTTC. This codes for CASSYSGQGAEQYF.